This T cell receptor beta chain was captured by sequencing in a study of regulatory T cells in long-lasting Graves disease. With regard to this clonotype: Its matching antigen is unknown. A much larger clone differs by one base, so this may be a read error.

Documented time point: persistent/refractory GD, antithyroid drugs over 5 years with positive TRAb. With RNA extracted from PBMCs as input, the TCR library was made. It was by American Thyroid Association guidelines that Graves' disease was diagnosed. Construction of the TCR beta libraries employed iRepertoire HTBI primers in conjunction with Arm-PCR of CDR3 regions. In the original analysis: Throughout the samples, researchers identified 55 to 65 TRBV and some 13 TRBJ segments. One entry per CDR3 protein, called by TCRdb with MiXCR from the multiplex PCR reads. For this entry, the V and J calls and clone size follow TCRdb and not the study's own pipeline. The sample shows 450,000 or so distinct CDR3 sequences, 20% to 25% of them seen only once. CDR3 size: 10 residues. The V gene's germline CDR1 is DFQATT and CDR2 SNEGSKA (reference sequence). Trimming shortened V by 7 bases and J by 5 bases, and 5 bases separated the two germline ends.

Study results and caveats: Favored usage of TRBV28, TRBJ1-2 and TRBJ2-5 was recorded in persistent disease. More public clonotypes were shared by persistent patients (about 2,700) than by new patients (roughly 870).

This sequence was found in a female donor with Graves disease. V usage is TRBV20-1 and J usage is TRBJ1-4; D gene unclear. Sequenced material: peripheral blood mononuclear cells (PBMCs), taken when the disease was refractory, from a patient treated with antithyroid drugs. Written as DNA, the CDR3 is TGCAGTGTGCCAAATGAAAAACTGTTTTTT. This encodes CSVPNEKLFF.